Shown below are 22 T cell receptor beta chains from a single sample sequenced in a study of early T cells in non-severe SARS-CoV-2 infection. TCRdb fed the 5' RACE reads into MiXCR, producing one record per CDR3 protein. The sample yields 80,000 or so distinct CDR3 sequences, 15% to 18% seen once. The sample taken for sequencing was whole blood. The receptors come from an adult who was a healthcare worker with PCR-confirmed SARS-CoV-2 infection or an uninfected control (not recorded which).

The chain has TRBV2 and TRBJ2-7; D possibly corresponds to TRBD2 (6 bases). V lost 4 bases and J lost 2, with 9 bases in between. CDR3 length: 13 residues. Germline V gene lookup returns CDR1 SNHLY and CDR2 FYNNEI. CDR3 in DNA: TGTGCCAGCAGTGGGTGGACTACCTACGAGCAGTACTTC. Its protein is CASSGWTTYEQYF. The full variable domain, in which reference TRBV2 and TRBJ2-7 provide the parts outside the CDR3, is EPEVTQTPSHQVTQMGQEVILRCVPISNHLYFYWYRQILGQKVEFLVSFYNNEISEKSEIFDDQFSVERPDGSNFTLKIRSTKLEDSAMYFCASSGWTTYEQYFGPGTRLTVT.

This clonotype was detected ten times or more. This chain connects TRBV19 to TRBJ1-4, with TRBD1 matching over 7 bases. The ends lost 7 bases at V and 3 bases at J; junction bases unmatched: 8. CDR1 is LNHDA and CDR2 is SQIVND in the germline V gene (reference sequence). CDR3 length: 15 residues. CDR3 region: CASIRTGTANEKLFF. CDR3 DNA: TGTGCCAGTATCAGAACCGGGACAGCTAATGAAAAACTGTTTTTT.

The sample holds a few counts of this clonotype. The rearrangement joins TRBV11-2 to TRBJ2-7; D might be TRBD1 (7 bases). CDR3 length: 17 residues. Trimming took off 2 bases at V and 4 bases at J, with 21 bases between the two ends. The germline CDR1 and CDR2 sequences are SGHAT and FQNNGV. CDR3 in amino acids: CASSLHAPRAGGYEQYF. CDR3 sequence (DNA): TGTGCCAGCAGCTTACATGCCCCCCGGGCAGGGGGGTACGAGCAGTACTTC.

This clonotype was found a few times. The rearrangement uses TRBV27 and TRBJ2-1; 10 bases match TRBD2. Germline CDR1 and CDR2: MNHEY and SMNVEV (reference sequence). The CDR3 spans 15 residues. Losses at the gene ends were 4 bases for V and 6 bases for J; bases not matched to a gene: 6. CDR3: CASSSSSGRVNEQFF. CDR3 DNA sequence: TGTGCCAGCAGTTCATCTAGCGGGAGAGTCAATGAGCAGTTCTTC.

This clonotype was counted many times. This chain uses TRBV13 with TRBJ2-1, with 9 bases fitting TRBD2. This CDR3 contains 14 residues. Germline V gives CDR1 PRHDT, CDR2 FYEKMQ (reference sequence). The trim removed 3 bases at V and 8 bases at J, leaving 5 bases unmatched. CDR3: CASSFPAGGYEQFF. CDR3 DNA: TGTGCCAGCAGCTTCCCAGCGGGGGGCTATGAGCAGTTCTTC.

The rearrangement uses TRBV5-1 and TRBJ1-1; tentatively, D is TRBD1 (6 bases). Germline CDR1 reads SGHRS; CDR2 reads YFSETQ. The ends were cut back, 4 bases at V and 2 bases at J, with 15 bases in the middle. There are 15 residues in the CDR3. For the CDR3, the DNA is TGCGCCAGCAGCCCCGGGAGGGGGGCAAACACTGAAGCTTTCTTT. Translation: CASSPGRGANTEAFF.

This clonotype has at least ten counts. This sequence joins TRBV5-1 and TRBJ1-5; D is unclear. The germline V gene has CDR1 SGHRS and CDR2 YFSETQ. The CDR3 sequence is 15 residues long. V lost 0 bases, J lost 0 bases, and 7 bases lay in between. CDR3 region: CASSLGQYSNQPQHF. CDR3 coding DNA: TGCGCCAGCAGCTTGGGGCAGTATAGCAATCAGCCCCAGCATTTT.

This rearrangement joins TRBV7-6 to TRBJ1-5; D gene uncertain. The CDR3 runs to 14 residues. Germline V gives CDR1 SGHVS, CDR2 FNYEAQ. Trimming removed 1 base from V and 7 bases from J, with 11 bases in between. As DNA, the CDR3 is TGTGCCAGCAGCTTAGAGACCGGAGGGCAGCCCCAGCATTTT. Encoded protein: CASSLETGGQPQHF.

The chain recombines TRBV20-1 with TRBJ2-7; D is ambiguous. The V and J ends lost 6 bases and 0 bases respectively, with 12 bases between them. Germline V gives CDR1 DFQATT, CDR2 SNEGSKA (reference sequence). The CDR3 totals 13 residues. The CDR3 is CSASTDSSYEQYF. CDR3 DNA sequence: TGCAGTGCCTCGACCGATAGCTCCTACGAGCAGTACTTC.

The chain carries TRBV10-3 and TRBJ2-3, with 7 bases that match TRBD2. CDR1 and CDR2 (germline): ENHRY, SYGVKD. V was pared by 2 bases and J by 4 bases, with 3 bases of the junction left unmatched. There are 14 residues in the CDR3. The CDR3 nucleotides read TGTGCCATCAGTGAGGCGGGAGTCCCAGATACGCAGTATTTT. Translated: CAISEAGVPDTQYF.

V and J are TRBV29-1 and TRBJ1-1; 10 bases fit TRBD1. From germline, CDR1 is SQVTM and CDR2 ANQGSEA. The V and J ends lost 7 bases and 6 bases, in that order; junction bases with no gene match: 5. The CDR3 is 12 residues long. CDR3 residues: CSARGQGAEAFF. CDR3 sequence (DNA): TGCAGCGCCCGAGGACAGGGGGCTGAAGCTTTCTTT.

This clonotype came up many times. This sequence joins TRBV28 and TRBJ1-1; 9 bases agree with TRBD1. Trimming at V came to 5 bases and at J to 0 bases, leaving 1 base not matched to a gene. CDR3 size: 14 residues. Per the germline V gene, CDR1 is MDHEN and CDR2 is SYDVKM. The CDR3 here is CASSRTGVNTEAFF. Written as DNA, the CDR3 is TGTGCCAGCAGTAGGACAGGGGTGAACACTGAAGCTTTCTTT.

This clonotype was counted at least ten times. The chain is built from TRBV7-6 and TRBJ2-3; D ambiguous. The CDR3 length is 13 residues. Between the trimmed V and J ends, which lost 1 base and 6 bases, there was a span of 8 bases. The germline V gene encodes CDR1 SGHVS and CDR2 FNYEAQ. DNA of the CDR3: TGTGCCAGCAGCTTAGTCTGGGCTGATACGCAGTATTTT. Its translation: CASSLVWADTQYF. The whole variable domain, filled in from reference TRBV7-6 and TRBJ2-3, reads GAGVSQSPRYKVTKRGQDVALRCDPISGHVSLYWYRQALGQGPEFLTYFNYEAQQDKSGLPNDRFSAERPEGSISTLTIQRTEQRDSAMYRCASSLVWADTQYFGPGTRLTVL.

This clonotype was counted at least ten times. The chain carries TRBV11-2 and TRBJ2-7; the D gene is possibly TRBD1 (6 bases). Germline CDR1 is SGHAT and CDR2 is FQNNGV. Trimming took 5 bases from V and 3 from J, leaving 14 bases between them. The CDR3 totals 14 residues. The CDR3 coding sequence is TGTGCCAGCAGCGCCCTGCCGGGACACTACGAGCAGTACTTC. Translation: CASSALPGHYEQYF.

This clonotype came up a few times. The CDR3 region has the DNA TGTGCCAGCAGTTACTCAGGACCGGGAGGCAAAAACATTCAGTACTTC. Residues: CASSYSGPGGKNIQYF. The genes are TRBV6-5 and TRBJ2-4; 7 bases line up with TRBD2. Germline lookup yields CDR1 MNHEY and CDR2 SVGAGI. V lost 0 bases and J lost 3; bases outside the gene matches: 5. The CDR3 totals 16 residues.

The chain uses TRBV28 and TRBJ2-3; D not certain. Trimming stripped 4 bases from V and 6 bases from J, with 14 bases between. CDR1 and CDR2 from the germline V gene are MDHEN and SYDVKM. There are 14 residues in the CDR3. The CDR3: CASSSSPLLDTQYF. The CDR3 DNA sequence: TGTGCCAGCAGTTCCTCCCCCCTTTTGGATACGCAGTATTTT.

This clonotype showed up just a few times. This chain uses TRBV10-1 with TRBJ1-2; tentatively, D is TRBD1 (5 bases). The V and J ends lost 4 bases and 8 bases respectively, with 14 bases between them. In germline, CDR1 is WNHNN, CDR2 SYGVQD (reference sequence). The CDR3 is 13 residues long. The CDR3 DNA follows: TGCGCCAGCAGTGTTGACAGAAAAAGGGGCTACACCTTC. Its translation: CASSVDRKRGYTF.

This clonotype was seen a few times. The chain recombines TRBV10-3 with TRBJ2-1; D gene unclear. From germline, CDR1 is ENHRY and CDR2 SYGVKD. CDR3 length: 16 residues. V was trimmed by 4 bases and J by 6 bases, leaving 19 bases between them. The CDR3 sequence is CAISVRYDELSNEQFF. The DNA of the CDR3 is TGTGCCATCAGTGTTAGGTATGACGAGCTCAGCAATGAGCAGTTCTTC.

In its sample, this clonotype was seen many times. V is TRBV7-2 and J is TRBJ2-3; D is possibly TRBD1 or TRBD2 (6 bases each). There are 15 residues in the CDR3. CDR1 and CDR2 from the germline V gene are SGHTA and FQGNSA. V was pared by 2 bases and J by 2 bases, with 11 bases between. Here the CDR3 reads CASSLLGGPTDTQYF. Here the CDR3 DNA reads TGTGCCAGCAGCTTACTGGGGGGCCCCACAGATACGCAGTATTTT.

The CDR3 sequence: CASSLSARSYNSPLHF. The DNA of the CDR3 is TGTGCCAGCAGTTTGTCGGCCCGCTCCTATAATTCACCCCTCCACTTT. The rearrangement uses TRBV27 and TRBJ1-6; D remains ambiguous. Trimming stripped 3 bases from V and 0 bases from J, with 9 bases between. Germline V gene lookup returns CDR1 MNHEY and CDR2 SMNVEV (reference sequence). The CDR3 contains 16 residues.

The chain employs TRBV24-1 and TRBJ2-1; D might be TRBD1 or TRBD2, each matching 6 bases. The CDR3 contains 15 residues. Germline V gene data show CDR1 as KGHDR and CDR2 as SFDVKD. Trimming removed 0 bases at V and 7 bases at J, with 12 bases between. The chain's CDR3 is CATSDLRTGANEQFF. CDR3 bases: TGTGCCACCAGTGATTTGCGTACGGGGGCGAATGAGCAGTTCTTC.

The genes are TRBV11-1 and TRBJ2-7; 9 bases match TRBD2. Per the germline V gene, CDR1 is SGHAT and CDR2 is FQDESV (reference sequence). This CDR3 has 14 amino acids. Losses at the gene ends were 10 bases for V and 2 bases for J; bases not matched to a gene: 9. The CDR3 DNA follows: TGTGCCATGGAGACGGGACTAGCAACCTACGAGCAGTACTTC. It translates to CAMETGLATYEQYF.